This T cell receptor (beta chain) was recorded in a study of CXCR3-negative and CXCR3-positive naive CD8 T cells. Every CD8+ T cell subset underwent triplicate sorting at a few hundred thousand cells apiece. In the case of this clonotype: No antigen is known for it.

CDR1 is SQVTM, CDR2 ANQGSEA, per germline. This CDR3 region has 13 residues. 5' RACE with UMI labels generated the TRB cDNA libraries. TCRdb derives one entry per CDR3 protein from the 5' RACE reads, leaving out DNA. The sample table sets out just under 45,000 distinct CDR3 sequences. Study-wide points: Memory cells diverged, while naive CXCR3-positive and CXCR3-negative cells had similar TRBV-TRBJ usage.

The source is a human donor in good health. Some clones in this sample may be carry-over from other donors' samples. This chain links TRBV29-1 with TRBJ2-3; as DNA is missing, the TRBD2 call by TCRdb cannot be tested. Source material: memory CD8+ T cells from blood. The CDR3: CSASSGGTDTQYF.